This T cell receptor beta chain was identified during a study of T cell responses to AZD1222 COVID-19 vaccine (dated by TCRdb to the early 2020s). As for the study more broadly: A total of 230 to 250 trial participants underwent TCR sequencing, of whom 207 had received two doses of AZD1222 and around 26 had received two doses of the MenACWY control vaccine. Trial participants were enrolled into age subgroups of 18-55, 56-69 and 70-plus years, which contained roughly 140, 27 and 60 TCR-sequenced participants, respectively.

Sequences SNHLY (CDR1) and FYNNEI (CDR2) are obtained from the germline V gene. The germline ends are 8 bases apart after V is trimmed by 3 bases and J by 2 bases. Measured from the cysteine to the phenylalanine, the CDR3 is 14 residues long. Of all the DNA, just the CDR3 is kept, 42 bases in frame from base 1. This clone has only a few counts. The target of this receptor is not known. Base qualities are not at hand, and no much larger clone is one base apart. The CDR3 regions of human TCRbeta chains were analyzed by immunosequencing. In the original analysis: TCRs in the repertoires were matched against a reference library of SARS-CoV-2-specific TCRs that had been generated with the MIRA antigen-specificity platform. Breadth was defined as the fraction of unique TCRs that were SARS-CoV-2-associated, and depth was defined as the fraction of total T cells that were SARS-CoV-2-associated. Each spike-specific TCR was assigned to its reactive spike region and to a CD4 or CD8 class using the MIRA data. Log10-transformed breadth and depth values were compared by one-way ANOVA with Sidak's multiple comparisons tests. Drawn from immuneACCESS, this table holds only the in-frame rearrangements with V and J called that TCRdb kept. Clones are partly lost; checked studies trace under half to an unresolved V gene and leave the rest unexplained. The DNA gave D and trimming, while V, J and clone size come from that table. The sample table contains about 90,000 clones; only one count was recorded for around nine tenths of them. Clones ranked in the top ten supply over 10% of the sample.

Findings and caveats that apply to the study as a whole: Vaccine-associated CD4 TCRs spanned the whole spike protein, with dominant responses in regions 160-218 and 743-854. After two AZD1222 doses, spike-specific TCR breadth and depth were significantly higher than at day 0 and than in MenACWY recipients. In the small 56-69-year group, the increase in depth fell short of significance, most likely because of low power. Reportedly, close to half of the unique spike-specific TCRs recognized epitopes lying outside the regions that are mutated in the B.1.351 and B.1.1.7 variants. Because no samples from the day 14 peak response were available, repertoires could be characterized only after the peak T cell response. Conclusions about previously exposed vaccinees are limited, since just a handful of AZD1222 recipients were seropositive for SARS-CoV-2 at baseline. Participants were mostly white British, with more females than males. The authors suggested clonal diversity may have been underestimated.

Read against the paper, the sample's time point label means: about 28 days (+/-7) after the second vaccine dose. AZD1222 recipients whose second dose came at about 4 weeks and those whose second dose came at about 12 weeks were combined into one group, since spike-specific TCR depth and breadth did not differ between the two schedules. Vaccinee samples were obtained from the UK trials COV001 and COV002, which included a single-blind randomized controlled phase 2/3 trial of AZD1222 (ChAdOx1 nCoV-19) in healthy adults. For TCRbeta chain sequencing, PBMC samples from trial participants were taken at day 0 and at day 28 after the second dose.

The chain joins TRBV2 to TRBJ2-1, with the D segment identity uncertain. Sequences were derived from peripheral blood, sampled 28 days after the second AZD1222 dose. This TCR derives from an adult who received the AZD1222 COVID-19 vaccine. The nucleotides read TGTGCCAGCAGTGATCTTGGGACCTACAATGAGCAGTTCTTC. Its protein reads: CASSDLGTYNEQFF.